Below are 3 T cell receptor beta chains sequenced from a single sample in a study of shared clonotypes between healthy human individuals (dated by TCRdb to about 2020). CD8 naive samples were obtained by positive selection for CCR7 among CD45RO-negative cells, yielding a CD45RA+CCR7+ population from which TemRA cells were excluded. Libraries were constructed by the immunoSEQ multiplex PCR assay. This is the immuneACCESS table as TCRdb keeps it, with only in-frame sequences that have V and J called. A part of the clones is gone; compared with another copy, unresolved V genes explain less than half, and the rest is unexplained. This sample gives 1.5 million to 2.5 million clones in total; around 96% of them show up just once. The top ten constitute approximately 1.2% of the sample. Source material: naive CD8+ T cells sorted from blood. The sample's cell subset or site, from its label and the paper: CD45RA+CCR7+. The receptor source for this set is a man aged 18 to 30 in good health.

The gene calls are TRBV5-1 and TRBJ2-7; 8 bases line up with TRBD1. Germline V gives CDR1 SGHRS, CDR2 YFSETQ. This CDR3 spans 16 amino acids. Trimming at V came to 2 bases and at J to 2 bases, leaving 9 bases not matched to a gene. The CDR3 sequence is CASSFTPGQAAYEQYF. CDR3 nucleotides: TGCGCCAGCAGCTTCACTCCGGGACAGGCAGCCTACGAGCAGTACTTC.

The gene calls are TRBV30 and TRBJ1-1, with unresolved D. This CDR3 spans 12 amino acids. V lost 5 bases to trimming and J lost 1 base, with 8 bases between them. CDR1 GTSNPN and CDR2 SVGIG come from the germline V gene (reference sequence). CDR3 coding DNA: TGTGCCTGGGTAACCGGGAACACTGAAGCTTTCTTT. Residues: CAWVTGNTEAFF.

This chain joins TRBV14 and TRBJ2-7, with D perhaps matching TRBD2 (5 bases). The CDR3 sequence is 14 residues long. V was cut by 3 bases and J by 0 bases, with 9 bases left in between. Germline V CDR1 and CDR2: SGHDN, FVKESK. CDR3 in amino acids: CASSQRGISYEQYF. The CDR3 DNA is TGTGCCAGCAGCCAGCGAGGGATCTCCTACGAGCAGTACTTC. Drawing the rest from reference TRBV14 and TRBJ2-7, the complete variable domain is EAGVTQFPSHSVIEKGQTVTLRCDPISGHDNLYWYRRVMGKEIKFLLHFVKESKQDESGMPNNRFLAERTGGTYSTLKVQPAELEDSGVYFCASSQRGISYEQYFGPGTRLTVT.